This T cell receptor (beta chain) was documented in a study of blood T cell repertoires in COVID-19. Repertoires were generated with immunoSEQ multiplex PCR, while TCRdb's copy carries only in-frame clones and drops some. The repertoire includes over 100,000 clones, around 86% of them detected once, and about 4.1% sits in the top ten. The CDR3 runs to 14 residues. Germline CDR1 reads SGHRS; CDR2 reads YFSETQ. V trimming: 4 bases; J trimming: 8 bases; junction bases outside the gene matches: 2. Regarding this clone: This sample includes further DNA sequences coding for the same CDR3.

The chain uses TRBV5-1 and TRBJ1-6; the match to TRBD1 covers 11 bases. The specimen sequenced was peripheral blood. The origin of this receptor is a man aged 40-49 years with acute or convalescent COVID-19. CDR3 protein: CASSRTGGDSPLHF. CDR3 in DNA: TGCGCCAGCAGCCGGACAGGGGGCGATTCACCCCTCCACTTT.